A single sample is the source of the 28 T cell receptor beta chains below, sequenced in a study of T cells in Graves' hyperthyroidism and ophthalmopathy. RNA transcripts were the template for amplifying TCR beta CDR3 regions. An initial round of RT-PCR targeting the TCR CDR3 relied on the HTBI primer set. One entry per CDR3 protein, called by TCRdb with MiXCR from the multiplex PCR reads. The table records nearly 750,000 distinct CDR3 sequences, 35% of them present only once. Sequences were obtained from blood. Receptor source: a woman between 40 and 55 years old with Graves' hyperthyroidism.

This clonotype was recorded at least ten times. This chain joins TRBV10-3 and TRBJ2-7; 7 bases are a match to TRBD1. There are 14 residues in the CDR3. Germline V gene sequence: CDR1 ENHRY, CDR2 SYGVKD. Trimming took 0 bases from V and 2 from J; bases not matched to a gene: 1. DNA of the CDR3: TGTGCCATCAGTGAGTCGGGACAGACCTACGAGCAGTACTTC. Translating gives CAISESGQTYEQYF.

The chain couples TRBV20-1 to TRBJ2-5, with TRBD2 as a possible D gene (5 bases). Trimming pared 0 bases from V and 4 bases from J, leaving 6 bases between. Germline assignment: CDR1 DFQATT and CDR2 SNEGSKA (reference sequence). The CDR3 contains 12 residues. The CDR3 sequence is CSAREAGETQYF. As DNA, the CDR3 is TGCAGTGCTAGAGAGGCGGGAGAGACCCAGTACTTC.

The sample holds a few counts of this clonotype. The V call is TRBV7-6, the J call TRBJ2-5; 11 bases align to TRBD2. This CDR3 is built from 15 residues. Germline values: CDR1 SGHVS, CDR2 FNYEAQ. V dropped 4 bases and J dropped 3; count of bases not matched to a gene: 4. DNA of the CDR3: TGTGCCAGCAGCTCCAGACTAGCGGGGAAAGAGACCCAGTACTTC. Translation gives CASSSRLAGKETQYF. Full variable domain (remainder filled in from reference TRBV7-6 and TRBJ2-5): GAGVSQSPRYKVTKRGQDVALRCDPISGHVSLYWYRQALGQGPEFLTYFNYEAQQDKSGLPNDRFSAERPEGSISTLTIQRTEQRDSAMYRCASSSRLAGKETQYFGPGTRLLVL.

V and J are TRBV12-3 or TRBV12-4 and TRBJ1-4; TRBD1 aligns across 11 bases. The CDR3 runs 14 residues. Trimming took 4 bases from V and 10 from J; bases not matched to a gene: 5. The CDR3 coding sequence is TGTGCCAGCAGTTGGACAGGGGGCGGAGGAAAACTGTTTTTT. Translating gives CASSWTGGGGKLFF.

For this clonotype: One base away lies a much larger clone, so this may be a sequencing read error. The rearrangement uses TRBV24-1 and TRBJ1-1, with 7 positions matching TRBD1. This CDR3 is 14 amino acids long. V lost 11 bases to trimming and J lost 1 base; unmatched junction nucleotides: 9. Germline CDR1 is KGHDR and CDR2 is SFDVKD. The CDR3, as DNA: TGTGCCAGCAGGTTCGGGGACAGGAACACTGAAGCTTTCTTT. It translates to CASRFGDRNTEAFF.

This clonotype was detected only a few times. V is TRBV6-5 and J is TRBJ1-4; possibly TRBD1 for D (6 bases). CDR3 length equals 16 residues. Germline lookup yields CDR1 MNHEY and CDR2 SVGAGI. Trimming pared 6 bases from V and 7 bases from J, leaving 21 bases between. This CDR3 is CASRYNGGGAIEKLFF. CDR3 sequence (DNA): TGTGCCAGCAGATACAATGGCGGGGGGGCGATTGAAAAACTGTTTTTT.

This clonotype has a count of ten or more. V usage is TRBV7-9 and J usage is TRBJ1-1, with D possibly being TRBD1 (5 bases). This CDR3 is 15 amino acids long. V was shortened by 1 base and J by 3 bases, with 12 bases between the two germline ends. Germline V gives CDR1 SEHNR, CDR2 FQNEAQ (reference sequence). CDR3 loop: CASSLEGPWDTEAFF. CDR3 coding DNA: TGTGCCAGCAGCTTAGAGGGGCCTTGGGACACTGAAGCTTTCTTT.

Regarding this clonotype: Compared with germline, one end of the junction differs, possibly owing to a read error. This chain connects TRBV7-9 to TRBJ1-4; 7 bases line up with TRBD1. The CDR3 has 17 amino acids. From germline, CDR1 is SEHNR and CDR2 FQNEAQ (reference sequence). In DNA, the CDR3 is TGTGCCAGCGGCTTAGGGACTAGCGGGACAGCAAATGAAAAACTGTTTTTT. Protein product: CASGLGTSGTANEKLFF.

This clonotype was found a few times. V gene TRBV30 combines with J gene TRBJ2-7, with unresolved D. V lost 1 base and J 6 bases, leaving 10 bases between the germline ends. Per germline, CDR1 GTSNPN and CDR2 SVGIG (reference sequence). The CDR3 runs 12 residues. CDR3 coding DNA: TGTGCCTGGAGTGCCGTCGTGGGCGAGCAGTACTTC. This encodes CAWSAVVGEQYF.

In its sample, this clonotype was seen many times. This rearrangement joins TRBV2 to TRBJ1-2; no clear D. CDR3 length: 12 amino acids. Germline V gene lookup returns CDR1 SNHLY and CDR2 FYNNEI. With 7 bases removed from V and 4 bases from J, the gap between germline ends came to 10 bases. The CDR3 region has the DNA TGTGCCAGCACGGCGGATATCTATGGCTACACCTTC. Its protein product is CASTADIYGYTF.

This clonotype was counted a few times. CDR3 sequence: CASSLAGTERDTEAFF. The CDR3 DNA follows: TGTGCCAGCAGCTTAGCGGGGACCGAGCGGGACACTGAAGCTTTCTTT. The chain employs TRBV7-2 and TRBJ1-1, with D perhaps matching TRBD1 (5 bases). From germline, CDR1 is SGHTA and CDR2 FQGNSA. V lost 0 bases, J lost 3 bases, and 14 bases lay in between. The CDR3 totals 16 residues.

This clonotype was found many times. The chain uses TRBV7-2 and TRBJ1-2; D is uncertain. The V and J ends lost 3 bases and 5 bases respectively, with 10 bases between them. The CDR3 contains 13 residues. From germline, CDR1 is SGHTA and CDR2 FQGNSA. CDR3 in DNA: TGTGCCAGCAGCTTCGACGGCTGGTATGGCTACACCTTC. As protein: CASSFDGWYGYTF. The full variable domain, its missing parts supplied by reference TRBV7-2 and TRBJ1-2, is GAGVSQSPSNKVTEKGKDVELRCDPISGHTALYWYRQSLGQGLEFLIYFQGNSAPDKSGLPSDRFSAERTGGSVSTLTIQRTQQEDSAVYLCASSFDGWYGYTFGSGTRLTVV.

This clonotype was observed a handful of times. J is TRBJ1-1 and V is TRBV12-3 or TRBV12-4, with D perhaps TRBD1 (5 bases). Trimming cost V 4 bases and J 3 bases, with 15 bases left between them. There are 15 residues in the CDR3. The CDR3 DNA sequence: TGTGCCAGCAGTTACTTAGTGACAGACTACACTGAAGCTTTCTTT. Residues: CASSYLVTDYTEAFF.

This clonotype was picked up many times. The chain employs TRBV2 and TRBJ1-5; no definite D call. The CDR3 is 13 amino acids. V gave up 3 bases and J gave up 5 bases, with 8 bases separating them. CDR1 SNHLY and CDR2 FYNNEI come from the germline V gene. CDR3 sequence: CASSDSRDQPQHF. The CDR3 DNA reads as TGTGCCAGCAGTGATTCGCGGGATCAGCCCCAGCATTTT.

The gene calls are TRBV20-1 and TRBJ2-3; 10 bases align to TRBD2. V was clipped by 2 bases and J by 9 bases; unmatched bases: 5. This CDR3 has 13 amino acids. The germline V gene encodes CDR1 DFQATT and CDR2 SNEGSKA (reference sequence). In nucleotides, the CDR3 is TGCAGTGCTAGACTAGCGGGAGTCGGCACGCAGTATTTT. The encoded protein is CSARLAGVGTQYF.

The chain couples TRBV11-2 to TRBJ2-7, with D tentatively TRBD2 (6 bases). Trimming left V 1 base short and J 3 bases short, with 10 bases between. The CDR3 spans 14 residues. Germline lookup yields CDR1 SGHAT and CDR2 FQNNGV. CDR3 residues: CASSLGPGDYEQYF. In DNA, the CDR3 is TGTGCCAGCAGCTTAGGGCCGGGGGACTACGAGCAGTACTTC. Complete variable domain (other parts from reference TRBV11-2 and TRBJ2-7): EAGVAQSPRYKIIEKRQSVAFWCNPISGHATLYWYQQILGQGPKLLIQFQNNGVVDDSQLPKDRFSAERLKGVDSTLKIQPAKLEDSAVYLCASSLGPGDYEQYFGPGTRLTVT.

The CDR3 is CSVAQDYEQYF. DNA of the CDR3: TGCAGCGTTGCTCAGGACTACGAGCAGTACTTC. The J gene is TRBJ2-7, the V gene TRBV29-1, with D uncertain. The V gene's germline CDR1 is SQVTM and CDR2 ANQGSEA. The CDR3 is 11 amino acids. With 4 bases removed from V and 3 bases from J, the gap between germline ends came to 7 bases.

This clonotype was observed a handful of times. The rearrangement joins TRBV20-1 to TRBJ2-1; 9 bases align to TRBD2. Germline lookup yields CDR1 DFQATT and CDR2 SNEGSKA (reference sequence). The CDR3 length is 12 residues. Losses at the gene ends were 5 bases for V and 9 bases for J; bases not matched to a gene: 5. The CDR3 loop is CSAYRLAVEQFF. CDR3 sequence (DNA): TGCAGTGCTTACCGACTAGCGGTTGAGCAGTTCTTC.

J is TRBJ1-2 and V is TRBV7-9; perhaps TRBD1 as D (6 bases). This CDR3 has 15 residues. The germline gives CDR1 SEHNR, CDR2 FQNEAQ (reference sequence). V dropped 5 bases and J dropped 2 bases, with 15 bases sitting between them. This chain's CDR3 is CASSPLKGGNYGYTF. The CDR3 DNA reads TGTGCCAGCAGCCCACTGAAAGGGGGAAACTATGGCTACACCTTC.

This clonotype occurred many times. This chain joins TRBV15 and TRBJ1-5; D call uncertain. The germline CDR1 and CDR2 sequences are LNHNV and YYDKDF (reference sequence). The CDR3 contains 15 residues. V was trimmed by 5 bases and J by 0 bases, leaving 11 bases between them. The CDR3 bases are TGTGCCACCAGCGCCTCGGGATATAGCAATCAGCCCCAGCATTTT. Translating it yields CATSASGYSNQPQHF. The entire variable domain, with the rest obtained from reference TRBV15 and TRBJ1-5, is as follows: DAMVIQNPRYQVTQFGKPVTLSCSQTLNHNVMYWYQQKSSQAPKLLFHYYDKDFNNEADTPDNFQSRRPNTSFCFLDIRSPGLGDTAMYLCATSASGYSNQPQHFGDGTRLSIL.

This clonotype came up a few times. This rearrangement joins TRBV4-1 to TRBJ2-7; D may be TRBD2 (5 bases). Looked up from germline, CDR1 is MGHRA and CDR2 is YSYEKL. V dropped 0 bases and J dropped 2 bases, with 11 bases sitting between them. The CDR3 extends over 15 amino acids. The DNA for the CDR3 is TGCGCCAGCAGCCAAGAGATCGGGATCCCCTACGAGCAGTACTTC. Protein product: CASSQEIGIPYEQYF.

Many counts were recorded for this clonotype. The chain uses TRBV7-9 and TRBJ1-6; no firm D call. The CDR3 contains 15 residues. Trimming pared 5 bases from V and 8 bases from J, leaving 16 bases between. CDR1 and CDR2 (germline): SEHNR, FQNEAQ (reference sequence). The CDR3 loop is CASSPLERRHSPLHF. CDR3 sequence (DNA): TGTGCCAGCAGCCCCCTGGAGAGGCGGCATTCACCCCTCCACTTT.

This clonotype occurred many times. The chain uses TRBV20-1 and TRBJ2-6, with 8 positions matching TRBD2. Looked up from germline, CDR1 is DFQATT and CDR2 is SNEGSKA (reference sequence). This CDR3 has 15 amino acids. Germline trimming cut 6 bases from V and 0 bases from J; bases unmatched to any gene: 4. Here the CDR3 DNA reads TGCAGTGCGCGGGGGGCGAGCTCTGGGGCCAACGTCCTGACTTTC. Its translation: CSARGASSGANVLTF.

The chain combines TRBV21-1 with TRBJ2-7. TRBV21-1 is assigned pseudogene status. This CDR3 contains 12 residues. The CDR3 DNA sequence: TGTGCCAGCAGCATATCCCTCTACGAGCAGTACTTC. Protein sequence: CASSISLYEQYF.

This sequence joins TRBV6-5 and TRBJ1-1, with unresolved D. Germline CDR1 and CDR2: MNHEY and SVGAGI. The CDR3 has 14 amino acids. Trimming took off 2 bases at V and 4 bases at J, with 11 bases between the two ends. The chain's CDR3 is CASSYAAARTEAFF. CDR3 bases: TGTGCCAGCAGTTACGCGGCAGCCCGCACTGAAGCTTTCTTT.

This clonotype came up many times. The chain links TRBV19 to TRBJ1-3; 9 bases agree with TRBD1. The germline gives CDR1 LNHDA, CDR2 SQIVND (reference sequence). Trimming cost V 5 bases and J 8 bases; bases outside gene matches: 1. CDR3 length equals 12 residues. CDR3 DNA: TGTGCCAGTAGTCGACAGGGGGACACCATATATTTT. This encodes CASSRQGDTIYF. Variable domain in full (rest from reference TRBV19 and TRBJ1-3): DGGITQSPKYLFRKEGQNVTLSCEQNLNHDAMYWYRQDPGQGLRLIYYSQIVNDFQKGDIAEGYSVSREKKESFPLTVTSAQKNPTAFYLCASSRQGDTIYFGEGSWLTVV.

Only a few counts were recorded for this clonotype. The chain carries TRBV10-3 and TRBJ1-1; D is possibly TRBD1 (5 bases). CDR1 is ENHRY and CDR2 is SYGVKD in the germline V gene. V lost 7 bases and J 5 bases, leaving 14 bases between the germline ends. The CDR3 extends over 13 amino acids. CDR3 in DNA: TGTGCCATCAATGGGGGGTTTCGTACTGAAGCTTTCTTT. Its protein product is CAINGGFRTEAFF.

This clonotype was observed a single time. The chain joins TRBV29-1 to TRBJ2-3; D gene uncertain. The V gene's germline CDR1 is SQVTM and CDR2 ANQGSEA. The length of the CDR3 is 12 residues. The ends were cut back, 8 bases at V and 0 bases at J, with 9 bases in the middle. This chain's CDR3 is CSLRLSTDTQYF. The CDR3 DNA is TGCAGCCTGAGGCTGAGCACAGATACGCAGTATTTT.